This T cell receptor (beta chain) derives from a study of blood T cell repertoires in COVID-19 (dated by TCRdb to about 2020). In terms of the full investigation: Samples covering the acute and convalescent phases of COVID-19 were provided by collaborators in the United States, Italy and Spain. The repertoires were released in a freely available public database meant as a resource for research on the immune response to SARS-CoV-2. Samples were obtained from the ongoing ImmuneRACE study (first 160 participants) and from about 1,300 subjects provided by 6 global collaborators. Sample metadata almost always included a de-identified subject ID, COVID-19 status, age in years and sex. Subjects who had been exposed to COVID-19, were actively infected with it, or had recovered from it provided the deeply sampled blood TCRbeta repertoires that made up the dataset. The material from the prospective study consisted of cDNA or gDNA derived from T cells, B-cell-depleted T cells, or PBMCs. Where available, HLA class I and class II types were taken from metadata supplied by the sample provider and were not determined by assay-based typing.

Samples from volunteer blood donors who had recovered from COVID-19 were contributed by a second Seattle source. Whole blood was collected in K2EDTA tubes by collaborating institutions according to the institutions' own protocols. For TCRbeta analysis, collaborators shipped samples as frozen whole blood, isolated PBMCs, or DNA extracted from either of those sample types. Comment on this clone: There is no known antigen for this receptor. Per-nucleotide qualities are absent, and no much larger clonotype sits a single base away.

The germline V gene encodes CDR1 SGHRS and CDR2 YFSETQ. V is reduced by 2 bases and J by 8 bases, leaving a spacing of 11 bases between them. The cysteine opens and the phenylalanine closes a CDR3 of 14 amino acids. This entry keeps only the CDR3 DNA: 42 bases, framed from base 1. The paper's findings and limits, for the study overall: Clinical and demographic metadata were provided uncurated, with the amount varying by source and participant.

TCRbeta CDR3 regions were amplified from genomic DNA by means of the immunoSEQ Assay, a bias-controlled multiplex PCR. Turning to the authors' computational methods: Nucleated cell counts per sample were estimated from amplification of reference gene primers within the assay. Sequence reads were collapsed and filtered to measure the absolute abundance of every unique TCRbeta CDR3 rearrangement. For each sample, productive Simpson clonality was calculated as the square root of Simpson's diversity index over productive rearrangements. TCRdb retrieved this table from immuneACCESS and kept in-frame rearrangements only. Not all clones are present; in checked studies, unresolved V genes account for under half, and no reason is known for the remainder. The V and J calls and clone size come from that table; D and trimming were worked out from the DNA. This sample has under 300,000 clones in its table, and 80% to 90% of those were observed once. In total, the top ten clones hold over 2% of the sample.

The V and J genes are TRBV5-1 and TRBJ1-6; the D gene cannot be named for sure. The TCR sequence derives from a man aged 40-49 years who had recovered from COVID-19. Sequenced input: peripheral blood. The bases are TGCGCCAGCAGCTTTCTGGGTGGAGATTCACCCCTCCACTTT. Its coded protein is CASSFLGGDSPLHF.